This T cell receptor (beta chain) derives from a study of shared clonotypes between healthy human individuals. Germline lookup yields CDR1 MDHEN and CDR2 SYDVKM. The length of the CDR3 is 12 residues. The V end lost 5 bases, the J end lost 9 bases, and 8 bases lay between the germline ends. Overall study findings and caveats: Compared with clonotypes that all four donors shared, non-shared clonotypes had lower generation probabilities. Sampling covered blood only; tissue repertoires likely differ. Around 5% was the fraction of naive CD4 clonotypes found shared across several donors. The genetic and exposure-history diversity represented was limited by few donors.

As defined, naive CD8 cells were CD45RO-negative and positively selected for CCR7, with terminally differentiated effector memory CD45RA+ cells excluded. Of note for this clone: The antigen remains unidentified.

TCRdb's table, derived via immunoSEQ multiplex PCR, lists solely in-frame clones and lacks some. The table shows about 1,800,000 clones, with approximately 95% occurring only once. The sequencing sample was made of naive CD8+ T cells sorted from blood. The sequence derives from a man between 18 and 29 years old in good health. V is TRBV28 and J is TRBJ1-6, with D perhaps TRBD1 (5 bases). The CDR3 loop reads CASSRDSSPLHF. CDR3 in DNA: TGTGCCAGCAGTCGGGACTCTTCACCCCTCCACTTT.